Following are 24 T cell receptor beta chains from one sample sequenced in a study of blood T cell repertoires in COVID-19 (dated by TCRdb to the early 2020s). The library came from the immunoSEQ multiplex PCR assay. Entries here come from immuneACCESS through TCRdb and include only in-frame sequences with V and J called. Some clones fail to appear in such tables; in the studies checked, an unresolved V gene covers under half of the shortfall, and the cause of the remainder is unknown. The sample table shows 410,000 or so clones, and 70% to 90% are seen once. Jointly, the top ten make up more than 1.4% of the sample. The sequencing sample was made of peripheral blood. All receptors come from a woman in her 30s with active or convalescent COVID-19.

This rearrangement joins TRBV3-1 (or the pseudogene TRBV3-2) to TRBJ2-5; TRBD2 agrees at 9 bases. V shed 2 bases, J shed 4 bases, and the junction held 5 bases outside the gene matches. CDR3 length: 15 residues. Germline V gene lookup returns CDR1 LGHDT and CDR2 YNNKEL (reference sequence). In DNA, the CDR3 is TGTGCCAGCAGCCAATTCCTAGCGGGGTTAGAGACCCAGTACTTC. This translates into CASSQFLAGLETQYF.

For this clone: The same CDR3 also results from other DNA sequences found in this sample. V and J are TRBV5-6 and TRBJ1-2; D may be TRBD1 (5 bases). The germline V and J ends were trimmed by 0 bases and 2 bases, with 8 bases remaining between them. The CDR3 loop spans 14 amino acids. Germline V gene sequence: CDR1 SGHDT, CDR2 YYEEEE. As DNA, the CDR3 is TGTGCCAGCAGCTTGGGGCAGGGAAACTATGGCTACACCTTC. This translates into CASSLGQGNYGYTF.

Only one count was recorded for this clone. The rearrangement uses TRBV19 and TRBJ1-4, with TRBD1 matching 7 bases. V shed 5 bases, J shed 7 bases, and the junction held 13 bases outside the gene matches. CDR3 length equals 16 residues. Germline values: CDR1 LNHDA, CDR2 SQIVND (reference sequence). CDR3 sequence reads: CASSRRDSSAPEKLFF. Written as DNA, the CDR3 is TGTGCCAGTAGTCGACGGGACAGCTCAGCCCCTGAAAAACTGTTTTTT.

The J gene is TRBJ2-7, the V gene TRBV19; D perhaps matches TRBD2 (6 bases). Trimming cost V 1 base and J 2 bases, with 15 bases left between them. The CDR3 consists of 16 residues. In germline, CDR1 is LNHDA, CDR2 SQIVND (reference sequence). In nucleotides, the CDR3 is TGTGCCAGTAGTATAGTGGTGGGACTCACAACCTACGAGCAGTACTTC. This codes for CASSIVVGLTTYEQYF. The full variable domain, its missing parts supplied by reference TRBV19 and TRBJ2-7, is DGGITQSPKYLFRKEGQNVTLSCEQNLNHDAMYWYRQDPGQGLRLIYYSQIVNDFQKGDIAEGYSVSREKKESFPLTVTSAQKNPTAFYLCASSIVVGLTTYEQYFGPGTRLTVT.

This clone was seen only a few times. The CDR3 sequence is CASSVMRTDTEAFF. CDR3 DNA: TGTGCCAGCAGTGTTATGAGGACAGACACTGAAGCTTTCTTT. The chain carries TRBV2 and TRBJ1-1, with a weak D call TRBD1 (6 bases). The V gene's germline CDR1 is SNHLY and CDR2 FYNNEI. This CDR3 has 14 amino acids. Trimming removed 4 bases from V and 3 bases from J, with 12 bases in between.

V usage is TRBV12-3 or TRBV12-4 and J usage is TRBJ1-2, with D unresolved. The length of the CDR3 is 11 residues. The V gene lost 3 bases and the J gene lost 4 bases, with 3 bases spanning the gap. The chain's CDR3 is CASSLSYGYTF. Here the CDR3 DNA reads TGTGCCAGCAGTTTGAGCTATGGCTACACCTTC.

The chain couples TRBV19 to TRBJ1-1; 7 bases line up with TRBD1. The CDR3 runs to 15 residues. After removal of 7 bases from V and 2 bases from J, the junction contained 10 bases not matched to a gene. The V gene's germline CDR1 is LNHDA and CDR2 SQIVND (reference sequence). CDR3 coding DNA: TGTGCCAGTACCCTCGGAGGGACAGTAAACACTGAAGCTTTCTTT. This codes for CASTLGGTVNTEAFF.

This chain links TRBV3-1 (or the pseudogene TRBV3-2) with TRBJ1-2; 8 nucleotides line up with TRBD1. Looked up from germline, CDR1 is LGHDT and CDR2 is YNNKEL (reference sequence). The ends lost 6 bases at V and 3 bases at J; junction bases unmatched: 3. The CDR3 has 13 residues. Here the CDR3 DNA reads TGTGCCAGCAGAAACAGGGGGGACTATGGCTACACCTTC. Encoded protein: CASRNRGDYGYTF.

This clone was observed once. The chain has TRBV6-1 and TRBJ1-6; the D is unclear. V was trimmed by 0 bases and J by 3 bases, leaving 12 bases between them. CDR1 is MNHNS, CDR2 SASEGT, per germline. CDR3 size: 17 residues. CDR3 loop: CASSEAGGGSYNSPLHF. The CDR3 DNA reads as TGTGCCAGCAGTGAAGCGGGCGGAGGCAGCTATAATTCACCCCTCCACTTT.

The V and J genes are TRBV21-1 and TRBJ1-6; TRBD1 is the table's D call, not checked against the DNA. TRBV21-1 is listed as a pseudogene. The CDR3 contains 17 residues. The CDR3 DNA follows: TGTGCCAGCAGCAAAGTAATCCGGGACAGGAGTAATTCACCCCTCCACTTT. This gives the protein CASSKVIRDRSNSPLHF.

This clone was counted only a few times. V is TRBV29-1 and J is TRBJ1-1; maybe TRBD1 (6 bases). Germline V gene lookup returns CDR1 SQVTM and CDR2 ANQGSEA. The CDR3 totals 14 residues. V gave up 3 bases and J gave up 6 bases, with 17 bases separating them. Here the CDR3 reads CSVEGGPGGAEAFF. For the CDR3, the DNA is TGCAGCGTTGAGGGGGGGCCAGGCGGAGCTGAAGCTTTCTTT.

CDR3 DNA sequence: TGTGCCAGCAGGGCTAGCGGGGTCTCCTACGAGCAGTACTTC. It yields the protein CASRASGVSYEQYF. The rearrangement joins TRBV2 to TRBJ2-7; 9 nucleotides match TRBD2. CDR3 length: 14 amino acids. Germline assignment: CDR1 SNHLY and CDR2 FYNNEI. V shed 6 bases and J 0 bases; nucleotides not matched to a gene: 3.

The chain links TRBV7-8 to TRBJ1-6; 7 bases match TRBD1. V gave up 3 bases and J gave up 3 bases; unmatched junction bases: 8. Germline CDR1 is SGHVS and CDR2 is FQNEAQ. The CDR3 runs to 17 residues. The CDR3 DNA reads TGTGCCAGCAGCTTTCGGACAGGAAAAGTCTATAATTCACCCCTCCACTTT. As protein: CASSFRTGKVYNSPLHF.

The table lists this clone with a count of one. The chain links TRBV2 to TRBJ2-2; weak D call: TRBD1 (5 bases). Germline-derived CDR1 and CDR2 are SNHLY and FYNNEI. This CDR3 has 14 amino acids. V was pared by 3 bases and J by 10 bases, with 15 bases between. The CDR3 region is CASSDPDPTEELFF. The CDR3 region has the DNA TGTGCCAGCAGTGATCCGGATCCGACAGAGGAGCTGTTTTTT.

V and J are TRBV6-5 and TRBJ1-2, with D maybe TRBD1 (5 bases). CDR3 size: 13 residues. The V and J ends lost 7 bases and 6 bases respectively, with 15 bases between them. CDR1 and CDR2 (germline): MNHEY, SVGAGI. The CDR3 DNA reads TGTGCCAGCATAGCGGCAGGGAGGGATGGCTACACCTTC. Its protein product is CASIAAGRDGYTF.

The chain employs TRBV5-1 and TRBJ2-7; weak D call: TRBD2 (9 bases). Germline V CDR1 and CDR2: SGHRS, YFSETQ. V lost 2 bases and J lost 0, with 27 bases in between. The CDR3 spans 20 residues. This CDR3 reads CASSLTGTGRLAEPSYEQYF. CDR3 sequence (DNA): TGCGCCAGCAGCTTAACCGGGACAGGCAGACTAGCGGAGCCCTCCTACGAGCAGTACTTC. The full variable domain, in which reference TRBV5-1 and TRBJ2-7 provide the parts outside the CDR3, is KAGVTQTPRYLIKTRGQQVTLSCSPISGHRSVSWYQQTPGQGLQFLFEYFSETQRNKGNFPGRFSGRQFSNSRSEMNVSTLELGDSALYLCASSLTGTGRLAEPSYEQYFGPGTRLTVT.

The V gene is TRBV10-3, the J gene TRBJ1-1; 9 nucleotides line up with TRBD1. V gave up 10 bases and J gave up 5 bases; unmatched junction bases: 8. Germline V gene lookup returns CDR1 ENHRY and CDR2 SYGVKD. The CDR3 is made up of 13 amino acids. CDR3 sequence: CASLQGAETEAFF. Here the CDR3 DNA reads TGTGCCAGCTTACAGGGGGCTGAAACTGAAGCTTTCTTT.

The rearrangement joins TRBV10-2 to TRBJ1-2; possible D gene TRBD1, 6 bases. The V end lost 3 bases, the J end lost 3 bases, and 11 bases lay between the germline ends. This CDR3 has 14 amino acids. The germline V gene has CDR1 WSHSY and CDR2 SAAADI. The CDR3 here is CASSDQGPDYGYTF. In nucleotides, the CDR3 is TGCGCCAGCAGTGACCAGGGGCCCGACTATGGCTACACCTTC.

Only a few counts were recorded for this clone. V usage is TRBV12-3 or TRBV12-4 and J usage is TRBJ1-2; D unresolved. This CDR3 has 11 amino acids. Trimming removed 7 bases from V and 4 bases from J, with 7 bases in between. The CDR3 here is CASNEGYGYTF. The CDR3 nucleotides read TGTGCCAGCAACGAGGGCTATGGCTACACCTTC.

This sequence joins TRBV29-1 and TRBJ2-7, with D possibly TRBD2 on 6 matching bases. The V end was cut by 6 bases, the J end by 4 bases, with 22 bases between. CDR1 is SQVTM and CDR2 is ANQGSEA in the germline V gene. The length of the CDR3 is 15 residues. CDR3 residues: CSVTKVGGDPYEQYF. CDR3 in DNA: TGCAGCGTGACAAAGGTGGGGGGAGATCCATACGAGCAGTACTTC.

This chain links TRBV29-1 with TRBJ1-1, with D possibly matching TRBD1 (6 bases). Germline V lookup: CDR1 SQVTM, CDR2 ANQGSEA. Trimming took 3 bases from V and 6 from J, leaving 23 bases between them. The CDR3 runs to 16 residues. CDR3 nucleotides: TGCAGCGTTGATGCTGAACCGGGACACTTTAGCGCTGAAGCTTTCTTT. This sequence encodes CSVDAEPGHFSAEAFF.

The gene calls are TRBV28 and TRBJ2-7, with 8 bases that match TRBD2. With V trimmed by 10 bases and J by 4 bases, 9 bases remained unmatched. The CDR3 covers 13 residues. In germline, CDR1 is MDHEN, CDR2 SYDVKM. The CDR3 loop reads CATHSGITYEQYF. The CDR3 DNA reads as TGTGCCACCCATAGCGGGATAACTTACGAGCAGTACTTC.

This chain uses TRBV10-1 with TRBJ1-5, with 7 bases matching TRBD1. J gave up 5 bases and V 4 bases, and 2 bases lay outside the gene matches. The CDR3 contains 13 residues. Looked up from germline, CDR1 is WNHNN and CDR2 is SYGVQD (reference sequence). CDR3 DNA sequence: TGCGCCAGCAGTGGACAGGGAGATCAGCCCCAGCATTTT. Its translation: CASSGQGDQPQHF.

The chain carries TRBV5-4 and TRBJ1-2; 8 bases line up with TRBD1. With 0 bases clipped from V and 8 bases from J, the junction kept 9 bases outside the gene matches. Germline V CDR1 and CDR2: SGHNT, YYREEE (reference sequence). CDR3 length equals 15 residues. The CDR3: CASSLEGGQGSGYTF. CDR3 sequence (DNA): TGTGCCAGCAGCTTGGAGGGCGGACAGGGCAGCGGCTACACCTTC.